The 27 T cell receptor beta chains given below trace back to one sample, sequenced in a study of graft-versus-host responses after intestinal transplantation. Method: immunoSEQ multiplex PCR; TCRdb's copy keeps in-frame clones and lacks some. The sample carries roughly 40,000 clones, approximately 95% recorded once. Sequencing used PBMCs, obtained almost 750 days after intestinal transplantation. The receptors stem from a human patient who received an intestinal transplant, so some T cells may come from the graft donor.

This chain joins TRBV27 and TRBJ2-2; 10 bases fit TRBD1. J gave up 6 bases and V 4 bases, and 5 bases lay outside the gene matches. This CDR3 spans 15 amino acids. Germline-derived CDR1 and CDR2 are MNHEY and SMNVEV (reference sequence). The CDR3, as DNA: TGTGCCAGCAGTTCCGGACAGGGGGGAGCCGGGGAGCTGTTTTTT. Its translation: CASSSGQGGAGELFF.

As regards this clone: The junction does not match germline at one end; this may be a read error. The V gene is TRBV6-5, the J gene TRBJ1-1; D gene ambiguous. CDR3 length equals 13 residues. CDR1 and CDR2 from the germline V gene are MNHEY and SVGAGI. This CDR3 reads CASSDSDNTEAFF. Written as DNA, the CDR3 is TGTGCCAGCAGTGACTCGGACAACACTGAAGCTTTCTTT.

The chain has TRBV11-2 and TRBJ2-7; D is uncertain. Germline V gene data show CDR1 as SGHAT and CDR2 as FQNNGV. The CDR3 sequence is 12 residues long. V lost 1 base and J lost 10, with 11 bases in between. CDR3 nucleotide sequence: TGTGCCAGCAGCTTAGGCGACACCGATCAGTACTTC. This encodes CASSLGDTDQYF. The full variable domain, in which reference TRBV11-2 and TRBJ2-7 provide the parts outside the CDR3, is EAGVAQSPRYKIIEKRQSVAFWCNPISGHATLYWYQQILGQGPKLLIQFQNNGVVDDSQLPKDRFSAERLKGVDSTLKIQPAKLEDSAVYLCASSLGDTDQYFGPGTRLTVT.

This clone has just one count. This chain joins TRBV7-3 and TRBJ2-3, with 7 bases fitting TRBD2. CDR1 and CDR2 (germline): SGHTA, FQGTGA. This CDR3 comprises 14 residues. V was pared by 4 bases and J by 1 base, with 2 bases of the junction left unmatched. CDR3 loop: CASSYLAGTDTQYF. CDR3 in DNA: TGTGCCAGCAGCTACCTAGCGGGCACAGATACGCAGTATTTT.

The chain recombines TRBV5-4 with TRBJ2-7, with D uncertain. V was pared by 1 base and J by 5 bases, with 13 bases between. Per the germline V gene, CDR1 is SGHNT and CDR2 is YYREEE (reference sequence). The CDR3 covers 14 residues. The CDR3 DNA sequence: TGTGCCAGCAGCTTGTTGGCGGCACCTGACGAGCAGTACTTC. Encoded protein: CASSLLAAPDEQYF.

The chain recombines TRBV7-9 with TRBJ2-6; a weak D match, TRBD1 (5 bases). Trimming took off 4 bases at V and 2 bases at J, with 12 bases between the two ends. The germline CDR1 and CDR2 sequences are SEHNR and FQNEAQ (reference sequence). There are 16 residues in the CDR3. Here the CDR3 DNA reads TGTGCCAGCAGCTCCAGGGAAGGGCCTGGGGCCAACGTCCTGACTTTC. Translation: CASSSREGPGANVLTF.

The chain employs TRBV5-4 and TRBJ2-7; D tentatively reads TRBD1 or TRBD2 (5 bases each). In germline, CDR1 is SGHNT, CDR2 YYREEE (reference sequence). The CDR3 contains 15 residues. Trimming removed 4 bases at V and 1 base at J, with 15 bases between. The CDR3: CASSAAGTLSYEQYF. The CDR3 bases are TGTGCCAGCAGCGCCGCCGGGACCTTATCCTACGAGCAGTACTTC.

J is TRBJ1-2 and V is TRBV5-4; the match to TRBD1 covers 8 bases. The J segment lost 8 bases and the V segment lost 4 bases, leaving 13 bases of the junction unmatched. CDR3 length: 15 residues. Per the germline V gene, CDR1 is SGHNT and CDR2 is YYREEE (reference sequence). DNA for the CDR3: TGTGCCAGCAGCCGGTATTGGGTCAGGGGGCACGGCTACACCTTC. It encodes CASSRYWVRGHGYTF.

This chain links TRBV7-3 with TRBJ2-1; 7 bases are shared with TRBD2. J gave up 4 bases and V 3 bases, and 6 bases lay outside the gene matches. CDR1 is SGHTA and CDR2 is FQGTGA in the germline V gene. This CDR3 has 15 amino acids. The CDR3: CASSFDTSAYNEQFF. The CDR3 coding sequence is TGTGCCAGCAGCTTCGATACTAGCGCTTACAATGAGCAGTTCTTC. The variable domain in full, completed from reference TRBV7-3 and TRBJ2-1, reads GAGVSQTPSNKVTEKGKYVELRCDPISGHTALYWYRQSLGQGPEFLIYFQGTGAADDSGLPNDRFFAVRPEGSVSTLKIQRTERGDSAVYLCASSFDTSAYNEQFFGPGTRLTVL.

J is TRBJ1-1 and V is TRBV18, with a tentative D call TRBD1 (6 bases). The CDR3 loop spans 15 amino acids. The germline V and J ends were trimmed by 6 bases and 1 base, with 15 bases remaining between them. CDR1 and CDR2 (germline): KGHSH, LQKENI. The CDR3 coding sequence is TGTGCCAGCTCTCCCTCCTACAGGGAGAACACTGAAGCTTTCTTT. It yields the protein CASSPSYRENTEAFF.

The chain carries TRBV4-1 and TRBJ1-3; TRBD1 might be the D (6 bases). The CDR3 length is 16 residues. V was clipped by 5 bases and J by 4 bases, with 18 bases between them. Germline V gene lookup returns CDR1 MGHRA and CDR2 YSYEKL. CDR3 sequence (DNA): TGCGCCAGCAGCTACGCCTTCCGGGACAACGGAAACACCATATATTTT. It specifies CASSYAFRDNGNTIYF.

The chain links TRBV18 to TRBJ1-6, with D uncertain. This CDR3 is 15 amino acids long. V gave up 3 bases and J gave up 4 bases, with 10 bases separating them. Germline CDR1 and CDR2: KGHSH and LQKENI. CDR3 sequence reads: CASSPTENYNSPLHF. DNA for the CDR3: TGTGCCAGCTCACCGACGGAAAATTATAATTCACCCCTCCACTTT.

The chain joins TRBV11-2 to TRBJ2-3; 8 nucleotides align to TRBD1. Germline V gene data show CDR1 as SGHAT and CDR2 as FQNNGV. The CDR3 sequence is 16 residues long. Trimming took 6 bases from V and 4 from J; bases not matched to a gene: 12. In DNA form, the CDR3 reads TGTGCCAGCAGGATCAACCTCGACAGGGGACCAGATACGCAGTATTTT. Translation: CASRINLDRGPDTQYF.

The CDR3: CASSLSRAPTYEQYF. The CDR3 bases are TGTGCCAGCAGTTTATCGAGAGCGCCTACCTACGAGCAGTACTTC. V is TRBV27 and J is TRBJ2-7, with D hard to call. CDR3 length: 15 amino acids. V was clipped by 0 bases and J by 2 bases, with 11 bases between them. Germline V gene sequence: CDR1 MNHEY, CDR2 SMNVEV (reference sequence).

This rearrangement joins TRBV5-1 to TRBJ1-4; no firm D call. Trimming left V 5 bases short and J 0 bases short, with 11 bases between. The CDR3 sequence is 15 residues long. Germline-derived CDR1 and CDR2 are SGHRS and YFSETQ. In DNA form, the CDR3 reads TGCGCCAGCAGTTTGAACATAGCAACTAATGAAAAACTGTTTTTT. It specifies CASSLNIATNEKLFF.

The CDR3 DNA reads TGTGCCAGCAGCTTGGGAAGTGGAACTAATGAAAAACTGTTTTTT. Amino acid sequence: CASSLGSGTNEKLFF. The genes are TRBV7-6 and TRBJ1-4; D is ambiguous. The CDR3 loop spans 15 amino acids. Germline V lookup: CDR1 SGHVS, CDR2 FNYEAQ. The V gene lost 3 bases and the J gene lost 1 base, with 9 bases spanning the gap.

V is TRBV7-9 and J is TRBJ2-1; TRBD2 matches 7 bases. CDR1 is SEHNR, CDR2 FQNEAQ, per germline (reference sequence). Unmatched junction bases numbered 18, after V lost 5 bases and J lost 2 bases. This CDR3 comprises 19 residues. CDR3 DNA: TGTGCCAGCAGCCCTCGGGAGGTGAAGGTCGTTGGGACCTACAATGAGCAGTTCTTC. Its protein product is CASSPREVKVVGTYNEQFF.

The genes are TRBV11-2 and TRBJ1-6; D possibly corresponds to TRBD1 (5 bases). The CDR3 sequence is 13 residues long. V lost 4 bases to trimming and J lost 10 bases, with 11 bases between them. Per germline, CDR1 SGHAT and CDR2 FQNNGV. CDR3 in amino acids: CASSYLGVSPLHF. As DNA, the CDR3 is TGTGCCAGCAGCTACCTGGGGGTATCACCCCTCCACTTT.

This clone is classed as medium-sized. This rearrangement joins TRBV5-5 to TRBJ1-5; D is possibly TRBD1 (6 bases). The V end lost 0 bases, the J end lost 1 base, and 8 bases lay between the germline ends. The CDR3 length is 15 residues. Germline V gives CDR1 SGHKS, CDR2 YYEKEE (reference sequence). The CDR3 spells CASSLGGASNQPQHF. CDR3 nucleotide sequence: TGTGCCAGCAGCTTGGGGGGGGCGAGCAATCAGCCCCAGCATTTT.

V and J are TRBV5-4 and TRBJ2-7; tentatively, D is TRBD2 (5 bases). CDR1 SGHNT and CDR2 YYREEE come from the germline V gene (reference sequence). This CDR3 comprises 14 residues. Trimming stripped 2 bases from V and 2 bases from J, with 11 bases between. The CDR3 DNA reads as TGTGCCAGCAGCTTAGAAGCTAGCCCCTACGAGCAGTACTTC. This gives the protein CASSLEASPYEQYF.

DNA of the CDR3: TGCGCCAGCCGTACCGATGTCTCGCCCCGCTACGAGCAGTACTTC. Encoded protein: CASRTDVSPRYEQYF. The J gene is TRBJ2-7, the V gene TRBV10-2; no definite D call. The CDR3 sequence is 15 residues long. Germline assignment: CDR1 WSHSY and CDR2 SAAADI. The ends were cut back, 8 bases at V and 3 bases at J, with 20 bases in the middle.

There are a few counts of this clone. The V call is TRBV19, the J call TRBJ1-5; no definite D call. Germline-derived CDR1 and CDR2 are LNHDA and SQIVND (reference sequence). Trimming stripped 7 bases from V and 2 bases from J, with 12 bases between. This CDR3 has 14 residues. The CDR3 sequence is CASNRGEGNQPQHF. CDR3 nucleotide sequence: TGTGCCAGTAATAGAGGAGAAGGCAATCAGCCCCAGCATTTT.

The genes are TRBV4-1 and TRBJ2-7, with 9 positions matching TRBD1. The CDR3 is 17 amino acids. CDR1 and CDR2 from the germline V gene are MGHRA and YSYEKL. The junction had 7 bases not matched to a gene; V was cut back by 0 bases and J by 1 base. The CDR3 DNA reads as TGCGCCAGCAGCCAAGATCTGGGACAGGGCATTTCCTACGAGCAGTACTTC. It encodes CASSQDLGQGISYEQYF.

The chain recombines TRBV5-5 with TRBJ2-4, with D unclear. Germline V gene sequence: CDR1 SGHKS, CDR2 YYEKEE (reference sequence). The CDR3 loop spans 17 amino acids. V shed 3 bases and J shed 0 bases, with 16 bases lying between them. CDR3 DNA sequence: TGTGCCAGCAGCTCGGTTGCGCTCCTGATAGCCAAAAACATTCAGTACTTC. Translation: CASSSVALLIAKNIQYF.

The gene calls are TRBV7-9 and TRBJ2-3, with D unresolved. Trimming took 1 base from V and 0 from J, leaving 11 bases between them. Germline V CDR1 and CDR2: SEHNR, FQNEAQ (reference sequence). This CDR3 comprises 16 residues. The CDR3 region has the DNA TGTGCCAGCAGCTTAGACAGAGCCTCTAGCACAGATACGCAGTATTTT. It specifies CASSLDRASSTDTQYF.

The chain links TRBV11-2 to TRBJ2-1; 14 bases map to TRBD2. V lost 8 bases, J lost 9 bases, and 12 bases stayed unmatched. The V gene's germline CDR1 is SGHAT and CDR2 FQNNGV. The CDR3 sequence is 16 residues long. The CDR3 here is CASQTSGGARALEQFF. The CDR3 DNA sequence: TGTGCCAGCCAGACTAGCGGGGGGGCCCGGGCACTTGAGCAGTTCTTC.

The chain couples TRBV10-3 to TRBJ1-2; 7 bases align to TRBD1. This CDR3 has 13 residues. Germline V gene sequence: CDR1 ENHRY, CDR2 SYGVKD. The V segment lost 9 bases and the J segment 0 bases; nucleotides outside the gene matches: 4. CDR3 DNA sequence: TGTGCCATGACGGACAGGCCTAACTATGGCTACACCTTC. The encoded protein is CAMTDRPNYGYTF.